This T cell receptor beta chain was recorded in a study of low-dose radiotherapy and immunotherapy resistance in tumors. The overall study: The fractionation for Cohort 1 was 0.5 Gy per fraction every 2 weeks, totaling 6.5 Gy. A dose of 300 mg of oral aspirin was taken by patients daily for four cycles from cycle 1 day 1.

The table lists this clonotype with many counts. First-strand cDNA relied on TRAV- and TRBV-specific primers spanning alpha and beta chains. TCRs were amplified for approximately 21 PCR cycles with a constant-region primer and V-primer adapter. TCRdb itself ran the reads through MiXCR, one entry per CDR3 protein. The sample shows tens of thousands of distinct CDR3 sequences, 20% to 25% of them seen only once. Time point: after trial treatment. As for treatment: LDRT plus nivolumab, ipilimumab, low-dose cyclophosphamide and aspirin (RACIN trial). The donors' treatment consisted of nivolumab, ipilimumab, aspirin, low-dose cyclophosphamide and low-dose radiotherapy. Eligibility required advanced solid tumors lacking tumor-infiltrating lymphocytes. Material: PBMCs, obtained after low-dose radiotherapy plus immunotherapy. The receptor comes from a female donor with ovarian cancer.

The CDR3 bases are TGTGCCATCAGCTCGGACAGGATGGGGCACAATGAGCAGTTCTTC. As protein: CAISSDRMGHNEQFF. The rearrangement uses TRBV10-3 and TRBJ2-1; TRBD1 agrees at 7 bases. CDR3 length equals 15 residues. Germline CDR1 ENHRY, CDR2 SYGVKD. J was trimmed by 5 bases and V by 6 bases; bases with no gene match: 10.